The 4 T cell receptor beta chains listed next were all sequenced from one sample in a study of shared clonotypes between healthy human individuals. The table came from immunoSEQ multiplex PCR; TCRdb's copy has only in-frame clones and leaves some out. The repertoire includes 2 million to 3 million clones, approximately 94% of them detected once, and approximately 0.36% sits in the top ten. Sequencing was performed on naive CD4+ T cells from PBMCs. Subset noted: CD45RA+ positively selected. All receptors derive from a man younger than 35 in good health. Some clones in this sample may be carry-over from other donors' samples.

J is TRBJ2-7 and V is TRBV5-4; the D gene is possibly TRBD1 (7 bases). There are 14 residues in the CDR3. Germline V gives CDR1 SGHNT, CDR2 YYREEE (reference sequence). Trimming removed 4 bases at V and 5 bases at J, with 16 bases between. The CDR3 spells CASSPRGQRDEQYF. The DNA of the CDR3 is TGTGCCAGCAGCCCTAGGGGACAGCGGGACGAGCAGTACTTC.

CDR3 DNA sequence: TGCGCCAGCAGCCGACAGGGGGAGAACACTGAAGCTTTCTTT. Translation gives CASSRQGENTEAFF. The V call is TRBV5-1, the J call TRBJ1-1; 9 bases are shared with TRBD1. Germline assignment: CDR1 SGHRS and CDR2 YFSETQ. Losses at the gene ends were 4 bases for V and 1 base for J; bases not matched to a gene: 2. The CDR3 runs to 14 residues.

The V call is TRBV6-1, the J call TRBJ1-4; 8 bases map to TRBD1. Trimming cost V 4 bases and J 8 bases; bases outside gene matches: 15. The germline gives CDR1 MNHNS, CDR2 SASEGT. The CDR3 covers 17 residues. The CDR3 nucleotides are TGTGCCAGCAGTGCACCTGACAGGGGACCGAGAGCAGAAAAACTGTTTTTT. This encodes CASSAPDRGPRAEKLFF.

Comment on this clone: Different DNA sequences within this sample yield the same CDR3. The rearrangement joins TRBV30 to TRBJ2-3, with 9 positions matching TRBD2. From germline, CDR1 is GTSNPN and CDR2 SVGIG (reference sequence). V shed 5 bases, J shed 3 bases, and the junction held 6 bases outside the gene matches. CDR3 size: 14 residues. CDR3 DNA sequence: TGTGCCTGGGGGCTTGCGGGAGGGACAGATACGCAGTATTTT. Amino acids: CAWGLAGGTDTQYF.